This paragraph covers one T cell receptor beta chain sequence. As yet, its antigen is unknown. Within the sample, other DNA sequences also encode this same CDR3. The data derive from a study of shared clonotypes between healthy human individuals. Study-level points and caveats: Unshared clonotypes carried lower generation probabilities than those common to all four donors. Researchers found naive subsets generally carried larger estimated richness than memory subsets.

The repertoire was sequenced with immunoSEQ multiplex PCR; TCRdb's copy has only in-frame clones and lacks some. Among roughly 2,300,000 clones listed, about nine tenths were seen once. CDR1 and CDR2 from the germline V gene are MDHEN and SYDVKM. This CDR3 contains 11 residues. Trimming shortened V by 2 bases and J by 7 bases, and 6 bases separated the two germline ends. Sequenced sample: naive CD4+ T cells from PBMCs. The subset here: CD45RA+ positively selected. The V call is TRBV28, the J call TRBJ2-7; D perhaps matches TRBD1 (5 bases). The TCR sequence derives from a man aged 18 to 29 in good health. Some clones in this sample may be carry-over from other donors' samples. The CDR3 DNA is TGTGCCAGCAGTTTAGGGGCAGAGCAGTACTTC. Amino acids: CASSLGAEQYF.